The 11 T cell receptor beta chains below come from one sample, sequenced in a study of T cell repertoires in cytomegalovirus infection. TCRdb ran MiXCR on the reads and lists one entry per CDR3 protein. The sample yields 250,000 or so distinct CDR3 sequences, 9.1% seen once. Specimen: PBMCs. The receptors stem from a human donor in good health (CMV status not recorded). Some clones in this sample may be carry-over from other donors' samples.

The DNA of the CDR3 is TGTGCCAGCAGCGCCACTGGCGGGGGGGCCGGGGAGACCCAGTACTTC. This gives the protein CASSATGGGAGETQYF. The V gene is TRBV9, the J gene TRBJ2-5, with 9 nucleotides matching TRBD2. The CDR3 is 16 amino acids. Germline CDR1 reads SGDLS; CDR2 reads YYNGEE. Germline trimming cut 3 bases from V and 5 bases from J; bases unmatched to any gene: 11.

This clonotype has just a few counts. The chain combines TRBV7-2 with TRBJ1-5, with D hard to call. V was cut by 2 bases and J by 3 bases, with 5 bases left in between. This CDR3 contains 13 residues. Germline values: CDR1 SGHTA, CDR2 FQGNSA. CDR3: CASSLLPNQPQHF. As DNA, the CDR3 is TGTGCCAGCAGCTTATTACCCAATCAGCCCCAGCATTTT. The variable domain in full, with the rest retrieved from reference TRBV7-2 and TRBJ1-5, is GAGVSQSPSNKVTEKGKDVELRCDPISGHTALYWYRQSLGQGLEFLIYFQGNSAPDKSGLPSDRFSAERTGGSVSTLTIQRTQQEDSAVYLCASSLLPNQPQHFGDGTRLSIL.

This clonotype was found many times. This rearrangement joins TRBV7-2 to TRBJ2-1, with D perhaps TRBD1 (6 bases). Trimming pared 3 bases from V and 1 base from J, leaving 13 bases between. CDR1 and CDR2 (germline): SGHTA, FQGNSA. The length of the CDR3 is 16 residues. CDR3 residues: CASSFKGTRSYNEQFF. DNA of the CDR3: TGTGCCAGCAGCTTCAAGGGGACAAGGTCCTACAATGAGCAGTTCTTC.

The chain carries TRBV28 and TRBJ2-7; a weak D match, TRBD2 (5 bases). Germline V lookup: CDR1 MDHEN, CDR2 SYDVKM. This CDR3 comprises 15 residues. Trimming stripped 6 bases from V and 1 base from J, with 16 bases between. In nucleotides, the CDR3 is TGTGCCAGCAGGCCTAGTGAGGGTGGGTCCTACGAGCAGTACTTC. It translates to CASRPSEGGSYEQYF.

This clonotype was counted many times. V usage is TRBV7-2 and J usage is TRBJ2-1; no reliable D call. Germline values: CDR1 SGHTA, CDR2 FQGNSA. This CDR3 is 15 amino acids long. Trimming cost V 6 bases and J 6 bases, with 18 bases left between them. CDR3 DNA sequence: TGTGCCAGCAGTAATCTACGTCCCGCCGGCAATGAGCAGTTCTTC. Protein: CASSNLRPAGNEQFF.

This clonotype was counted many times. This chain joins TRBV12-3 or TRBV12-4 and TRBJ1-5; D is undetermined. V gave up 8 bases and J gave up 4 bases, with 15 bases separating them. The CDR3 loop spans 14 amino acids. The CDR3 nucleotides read TGTGCCAGCGAGGGAGTCGGAGGTAATCAGCCCCAGCATTTT. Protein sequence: CASEGVGGNQPQHF.

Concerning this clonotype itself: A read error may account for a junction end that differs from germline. CDR3 loop: CANSPSTGVANIQYF. The CDR3 region has the DNA TGTGCCAACAGTCCGTCGACAGGGGTGGCAAACATTCAGTACTTC. This sequence joins TRBV6-2 or TRBV6-3 and TRBJ2-4; 8 bases align to TRBD1. The CDR3 runs 15 residues. Per germline, CDR1 MNHEY and CDR2 SVGEGT.

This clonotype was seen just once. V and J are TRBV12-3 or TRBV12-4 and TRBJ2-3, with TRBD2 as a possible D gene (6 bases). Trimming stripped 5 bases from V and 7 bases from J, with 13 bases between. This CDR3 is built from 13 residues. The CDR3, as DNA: TGTGCCAGCAGTACACCGGGACTTAATACGCAGTATTTT. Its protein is CASSTPGLNTQYF.

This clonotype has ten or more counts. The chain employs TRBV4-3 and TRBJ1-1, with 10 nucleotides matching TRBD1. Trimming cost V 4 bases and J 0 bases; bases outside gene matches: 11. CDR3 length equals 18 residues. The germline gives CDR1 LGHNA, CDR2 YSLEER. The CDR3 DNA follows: TGCGCCAGCAGCCTCCAACCAGGACAGGGGGGAATGAACACTGAAGCTTTCTTT. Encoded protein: CASSLQPGQGGMNTEAFF.

The CDR3 DNA reads as TGTGCCAGCAGCACTGGGGGGACAGGGTCGGGCGGGGAGCTGTTTTTT. Amino acid sequence: CASSTGGTGSGGELFF. This chain links TRBV6-5 with TRBJ2-2, with 9 bases lining up with TRBD1. The CDR3 length is 16 residues. Losses at the gene ends were 6 bases for V and 7 bases for J; bases not matched to a gene: 12. Germline CDR1 is MNHEY and CDR2 is SVGAGI.

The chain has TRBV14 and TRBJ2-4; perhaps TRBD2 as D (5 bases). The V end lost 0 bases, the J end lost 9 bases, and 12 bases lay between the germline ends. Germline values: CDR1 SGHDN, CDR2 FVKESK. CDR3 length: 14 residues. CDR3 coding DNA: TGTGCCAGCAGCCAAGACTTAATAGGAGGCATTCAGTACTTC. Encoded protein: CASSQDLIGGIQYF.